A selection of T cell receptor beta chains follows, all from one sample in a study of cytomegalovirus exposure and HLA in healthy donors. Only in-frame clones appear in the TCRdb table, and some are missing; sequencing was by immunoSEQ multiplex PCR. The sample consists of 95,000 to 150,000 clones, around 81% of them appearing once. The sequenced material came from PBMCs. The receptors were gathered from a woman in her forties in good health and CMV-seronegative. Both conserved end residues are part of each CDR3. The D gene is left open where the match is weak. Size tells how often a clone was seen (once, few, many) or the class of an expanded clone, and some rows leave it out.

CDR3 DNA,CDR3 protein,D gene,clone size,V gene,J gene
TGTGCCAGCAGTTTGGGGACAGGAGATATATATGGCTACACCTTC,CASSLGTGDIYGYTF,TRBD1,-,TRBV28,TRBJ1-2
TGTGCCAGCAGCCCTCAGGGAGGAGGCTTCGGCTATGGCTACACCTTC,CASSPQGGGFGYGYTF,-,-,TRBV7-2,TRBJ1-2
TGTGCCAGCAGTAAACGGGACACCGAGTACGAGCAGTACTTC,CASSKRDTEYEQYF,-,few,TRBV6-5,TRBJ2-7
TGTGCCAGCAGTTTGGGGCTAGCGGGATCCACAGATACGCAGTATTTT,CASSLGLAGSTDTQYF,TRBD2,-,TRBV27,TRBJ2-3
TGTGCCAGTAGTATCTCGCAGGGGCAGAACACTGAAGCTTTCTTT,CASSISQGQNTEAFF,-,few,TRBV19,TRBJ1-1
TGTGCCAGCAGCCCGTACCCGGGACAGGGCTTTGACGAGCAGTACTTC,CASSPYPGQGFDEQYF,TRBD1,-,TRBV7-2,TRBJ2-7
TGCGCCAGCAGCCAAGTATTGAACACTGAAGCTTTCTTT,CASSQVLNTEAFF,-,few,TRBV4-1,TRBJ1-1
TGTGCCAGTAGTATAGGGACTAGCGGGAGGGATTATACTGAGACCCAGTACTTC,CASSIGTSGRDYTETQYF,TRBD2,-,TRBV19,TRBJ2-5
TGTGCCATCAGTGAGTCGACGCGGACAGGAGGGAAGGGCTACACCTTC,CAISESTRTGGKGYTF,TRBD1,-,TRBV10-3,TRBJ1-2
TGCGCCAGCAGCCTTCGGACAGGGGGGACCGGGGAGCTGTTTTTT,CASSLRTGGTGELFF,TRBD1,-,TRBV4-1,TRBJ2-2
TGTGCCAGCAGCTTCGACAGGGTTTCGAATGAAGCTTTCTTT,CASSFDRVSNEAFF,TRBD1,-,TRBV7-9,TRBJ1-1
TGTGCCAGCAGTTTGGACAGACCCTACGAGCAGTACTTC,CASSLDRPYEQYF,-,once,TRBV28,TRBJ2-7
TGTGCCAGCAGGCGCAGTCTAGCGGGGGGAACAGATACGCAGTATTTT,CASRRSLAGGTDTQYF,TRBD2,-,TRBV27,TRBJ2-3
TGTGCCAGCAGCTTAGAGGCAGGCCTTAGCAATCAGCCCCAGCATTTT,CASSLEAGLSNQPQHF,-,-,TRBV7-9,TRBJ1-5
TGTGCCAGCCTAACGCCCGGGACAGGGAAAGTTTATGGCTACACCTTC,CASLTPGTGKVYGYTF,TRBD1,-,TRBV28,TRBJ1-2
TGTGCCAGTAGGCAGGGGAACAATCAGCCCCAGCATTTT,CASRQGNNQPQHF,-,-,TRBV19,TRBJ1-5
TGTGCCAGCAGCCCCGGACTAGCGCCATTGGATGGCACAGATACGCAGTATTTT,CASSPGLAPLDGTDTQYF,TRBD2,-,TRBV7-6,TRBJ2-3
TGTGCCAGCAGCTTATTTCGTGCAGGGTTGATCACTGAAGCTTTCTTT,CASSLFRAGLITEAFF,-,-,TRBV11-2,TRBJ1-1
TGCGCCAGCAGGTTGGACAGGGGAGCTGGGGAGCAGTACTTC,CASRLDRGAGEQYF,TRBD1,few,TRBV10-1,TRBJ2-7
TGTGCCAGCAGTGAAGCGCTTAGATCTGAAGCTTTCTTT,CASSEALRSEAFF,-,-,TRBV2,TRBJ1-1
TGTGCCAGCAGTTTCTCTGCCCGTAGCTACGAGCAGTACTTC,CASSFSARSYEQYF,-,-,TRBV27,TRBJ2-7
TGTGCCAGCAGCCCCCGGGAGGGCTCCTACAATGAGCAGTTCTTC,CASSPREGSYNEQFF,TRBD2,-,TRBV6-4,TRBJ2-1
TGTGCCAGCAGCCTAGACAGGAAAGAGACCCAGTACTTC,CASSLDRKETQYF,-,once,TRBV7-3,TRBJ2-5
TGTGCCTGGAGTGGTGGGCAAGGGGGTGTTTTCTATGGCTACACCTTC,CAWSGGQGGVFYGYTF,-,once,TRBV30,TRBJ1-2
TGTGCCAGCAGCACAGCGGGGAACGAGCAGTACTTC,CASSTAGNEQYF,TRBD2,-,TRBV11-2,TRBJ2-7
TGTGCCAGCAGTGACCAGGTGAACACTGAAGCTTTCTTT,CASSDQVNTEAFF,-,-,TRBV6-4,TRBJ1-1
TGTGCCAGCAGCTCTCTGGACAGGGGGCGCCGGGAGCAGTACTTC,CASSSLDRGRREQYF,TRBD1,-,TRBV5-6,TRBJ2-7
TGTGCCAGCAGCGACGTGGGAGATCCTAACTATGGCTACACCTTC,CASSDVGDPNYGYTF,-,-,TRBV9,TRBJ1-2
TGTGCCAGCAGCCCCGGACACGTTGGGGATGAGCAGTTCTTC,CASSPGHVGDEQFF,-,-,TRBV7-2,TRBJ2-1
TGTGCCAGCAGCCTTGACGGAGGCTCCGAAGCTTTCTTT,CASSLDGGSEAFF,-,many,TRBV7-6,TRBJ1-1
TGCGCCAGCAGCTTGCAGGCGCAGAACACTGAAGCTTTCTTT,CASSLQAQNTEAFF,-,few,TRBV5-1,TRBJ1-1
TGTGCCAGCAGACAGGGGGCGGACTGGGATGAAAAACTGTTTTTT,CASRQGADWDEKLFF,TRBD1,-,TRBV19,TRBJ1-4
TGCGCCAGCAGTGTGGCCTCACAGGTCCAGCCCCAGCATTTT,CASSVASQVQPQHF,-,-,TRBV10-2,TRBJ1-5
TGCGCCAGCAGTGAGTCGCCAGCGGGGGCTGGTTTCTACGAGCAGTACTTC,CASSESPAGAGFYEQYF,TRBD2,-,TRBV10-2,TRBJ2-7
TGTGCCAGCACGGAGGGTTCGGGCACTGAAGCTTTCTTT,CASTEGSGTEAFF,-,-,TRBV6-6,TRBJ1-1
TGTGCCTGGAGTGGCTCCACGGGGGGGGAGCAGTACTTC,CAWSGSTGGEQYF,TRBD2,-,TRBV30,TRBJ2-5
TGCGCCAGCAGCGCCCAGGGTGGCGTTGGCTACACCTTC,CASSAQGGVGYTF,-,-,TRBV5-1,TRBJ1-2